The rows below give T cell receptor beta chains drawn from one sample of a study of shared clonotypes between healthy human individuals. Assay: immunoSEQ multiplex PCR; the TCRdb copy retains only in-frame clones and omits some. The table records roughly 2.5 million clones, roughly 92% of them present only once. Source material: naive CD4+ T cells sorted from blood. The receptor set was obtained from a young man in good health. CDR3s include the opening cysteine and the closing phenylalanine or tryptophan. A D gene is named only where the DNA matches it firmly. A clone size is listed for some rows: how often the clone was seen (once, few, many), or a class if it is expanded.

j_gene: TRBJ2-4; d_gene: -; abundance: -; v_gene: TRBV21-1; CDR3aa: CASSIALLAKNIQYF; CDR3nt: TGTGCCAGCAGCATTGCGCTACTGGCCAAAAACATTCAGTACTTC
j_gene: TRBJ2-3; d_gene: TRBD2; abundance: -; v_gene: TRBV5-4; CDR3aa: CASSVGTSASTDTQYF; CDR3nt: TGTGCCAGCAGCGTGGGGACTAGCGCGAGCACAGATACGCAGTATTTT
j_gene: TRBJ2-2; d_gene: -; abundance: -; v_gene: TRBV7-9; CDR3aa: CASSHSTGELFF; CDR3nt: TGTGCCAGCAGCCACAGCACCGGGGAGCTGTTTTTT
j_gene: TRBJ1-5; d_gene: -; abundance: -; v_gene: TRBV4-1; CDR3aa: CASSHVPEGGIGQPQHF; CDR3nt: TGCGCCAGCAGCCATGTCCCGGAGGGGGGCATAGGCCAGCCCCAGCATTTT
j_gene: TRBJ2-2; d_gene: -; abundance: -; v_gene: TRBV6-6; CDR3aa: CASRGQGETGELFF; CDR3nt: TGTGCCAGCAGGGGCCAGGGAGAAACCGGGGAGCTGTTTTTT
j_gene: TRBJ2-3; d_gene: TRBD2; abundance: -; v_gene: TRBV29-1; CDR3aa: CSVEISGRAVSQYF; CDR3nt: TGCAGCGTTGAAATTAGCGGGAGGGCCGTATCGCAGTATTTT
j_gene: TRBJ1-2; d_gene: TRBD1; abundance: -; v_gene: TRBV19; CDR3aa: CARTNRDRGYGYTF; CDR3nt: TGTGCCAGAACGAACCGGGACAGGGGCTATGGCTACACCTTC
j_gene: TRBJ1-2; d_gene: -; abundance: -; v_gene: TRBV5-4; CDR3aa: CASSSGLGSYGYTF; CDR3nt: TGTGCCAGCAGCTCGGGCCTTGGGAGCTATGGCTACACCTTC
j_gene: TRBJ2-1; d_gene: TRBD1; abundance: -; v_gene: TRBV6-1; CDR3aa: CASSEAGQGASNEQFF; CDR3nt: TGTGCCAGCAGTGAAGCAGGCCAGGGGGCCAGCAATGAGCAGTTCTTC
j_gene: TRBJ2-7; d_gene: TRBD2; abundance: -; v_gene: TRBV28; CDR3aa: CASSKLTSGTYEQYF; CDR3nt: TGTGCCAGCAGTAAACTGACTAGCGGTACTTACGAGCAGTACTTC
j_gene: TRBJ1-4; d_gene: -; abundance: -; v_gene: TRBV28; CDR3aa: CASIEAGGVKGGYYNEKLFF; CDR3nt: TGTGCCAGCATCGAGGCAGGAGGGGTTAAGGGGGGGTACTACAATGAAAAACTGTTTTTT
j_gene: TRBJ2-3; d_gene: -; abundance: -; v_gene: TRBV5-4; CDR3aa: CASSPGASTDTQYF; CDR3nt: TGTGCCAGCAGCCCCGGGGCCAGCACAGATACGCAGTATTTT
j_gene: TRBJ1-6; d_gene: -; abundance: -; v_gene: TRBV5-6; CDR3aa: CASSLGDSNSPLHF; CDR3nt: TGTGCCAGCAGCTTGGGCGATTCTAATTCACCCCTCCACTTT
j_gene: TRBJ1-1; d_gene: TRBD1; abundance: -; v_gene: TRBV6-1; CDR3aa: CASRGQGGNTEAFF; CDR3nt: TGTGCCAGCAGAGGACAGGGGGGGAACACTGAAGCTTTCTTT
j_gene: TRBJ2-5; d_gene: TRBD2; abundance: -; v_gene: TRBV18; CDR3aa: CASSPTSGSETQYF; CDR3nt: TGTGCCAGCTCACCCACTAGCGGGAGTGAGACCCAGTACTTC
j_gene: TRBJ2-1; d_gene: TRBD2; abundance: -; v_gene: TRBV4-3; CDR3aa: CASSLTSENSEQFF; CDR3nt: TGCGCCAGCAGCCTCACTAGCGAAAACAGTGAGCAGTTCTTC
j_gene: TRBJ2-6; d_gene: -; abundance: -; v_gene: TRBV28; CDR3aa: CASSEPGPSDSGANVLTF; CDR3nt: TGTGCCAGCAGTGAACCGGGCCCTTCTGACTCTGGGGCCAACGTCCTGACTTTC
j_gene: TRBJ2-3; d_gene: -; abundance: -; v_gene: TRBV4-1; CDR3aa: CASSQGVGGTQYF; CDR3nt: TGCGCCAGCAGCCAAGGCGTCGGGGGTACGCAGTATTTT
j_gene: TRBJ2-1; d_gene: -; abundance: once; v_gene: TRBV29-1; CDR3aa: CSVGGRSYNEQFF; CDR3nt: TGCAGCGTTGGGGGCAGGTCCTACAATGAGCAGTTCTTC
j_gene: TRBJ1-1; d_gene: -; abundance: few; v_gene: TRBV6-6; CDR3aa: CASSFERAFF; CDR3nt: TGTGCCAGCAGTTTCGAAAGGGCTTTCTTT
j_gene: TRBJ1-1; d_gene: -; abundance: -; v_gene: TRBV5-1; CDR3aa: CASFGQDNTEAFF; CDR3nt: TGCGCCAGCTTTGGGCAGGATAACACTGAAGCTTTCTTT
j_gene: TRBJ2-7; d_gene: TRBD1; abundance: -; v_gene: TRBV5-1; CDR3aa: CASSTGQGPTSEQYF; CDR3nt: TGCGCCAGCAGCACCGGACAGGGACCGACGAGCGAGCAGTACTTC
j_gene: TRBJ2-2; d_gene: TRBD1; abundance: -; v_gene: TRBV5-4; CDR3aa: CASSFPIRQGVSTGELFF; CDR3nt: TGTGCCAGCAGCTTTCCTATCCGGCAGGGGGTGAGCACCGGGGAGCTGTTTTTT
j_gene: TRBJ2-1; d_gene: -; abundance: -; v_gene: TRBV6-1; CDR3aa: CASSESDADYNEQFF; CDR3nt: TGTGCCAGCAGTGAATCAGACGCCGATTACAATGAGCAGTTCTTC
j_gene: TRBJ2-2; d_gene: -; abundance: -; v_gene: TRBV11-2; CDR3aa: CASSLLWGNGELFF; CDR3nt: TGTGCCAGCAGCTTATTATGGGGTAACGGGGAGCTGTTTTTT
j_gene: TRBJ1-3; d_gene: TRBD1; abundance: -; v_gene: TRBV5-1; CDR3aa: CASSLEAVRGSASSGNTIYF; CDR3nt: TGCGCCAGCAGCTTGGAAGCTGTCAGGGGGTCTGCCTCCTCTGGAAACACCATATATTTT
j_gene: TRBJ2-7; d_gene: TRBD1; abundance: -; v_gene: TRBV30; CDR3aa: CAAGTGYSEQYF; CDR3nt: TGTGCCGCCGGGACAGGGTACAGCGAGCAGTACTTC
j_gene: TRBJ2-7; d_gene: TRBD2; abundance: -; v_gene: TRBV10-3; CDR3aa: CAIRNSLAGGWGSEQYF; CDR3nt: TGTGCCATCAGGAACTCACTAGCGGGAGGTTGGGGCTCCGAGCAGTACTTC
j_gene: TRBJ2-1; d_gene: -; abundance: -; v_gene: TRBV5-1; CDR3aa: CASSLSGGEYNEQFF; CDR3nt: TGCGCCAGCAGCTTGTCGGGTGGCGAGTACAATGAGCAGTTCTTC
j_gene: TRBJ1-2; d_gene: TRBD1; abundance: -; v_gene: TRBV7-2; CDR3aa: CASSFPYRGSGYTF; CDR3nt: TGTGCCAGCAGCTTCCCGTACAGGGGTAGTGGCTACACCTTC
j_gene: TRBJ2-1; d_gene: TRBD1; abundance: once; v_gene: TRBV6-6; CDR3aa: CASSRRDRGLDEQFF; CDR3nt: TGTGCCAGCAGCCGCCGGGACAGGGGGTTGGATGAGCAGTTCTTC
j_gene: TRBJ2-2; d_gene: -; abundance: -; v_gene: TRBV6-1; CDR3aa: CASRVDGTLNGLFF; CDR3nt: TGTGCCAGCAGGGTGGACGGCACCCTTAACGGGCTGTTTTTT
j_gene: TRBJ2-7; d_gene: -; abundance: -; v_gene: TRBV28; CDR3aa: CASRPRTVLYEQYF; CDR3nt: TGTGCCAGCAGACCGAGGACAGTTCTATACGAGCAGTACTTC
j_gene: TRBJ1-4; d_gene: -; abundance: -; v_gene: TRBV28; CDR3aa: CASSWLDEKLFF; CDR3nt: TGTGCCAGCAGTTGGCTGGACGAAAAACTGTTTTTT
j_gene: TRBJ2-7; d_gene: -; abundance: -; v_gene: TRBV19; CDR3aa: CASSPRTVTARGPNYEQYF; CDR3nt: TGTGCCAGTAGTCCGCGGACAGTTACCGCGAGAGGCCCCAACTACGAGCAGTACTTC
j_gene: TRBJ1-1; d_gene: TRBD1; abundance: -; v_gene: TRBV16; CDR3aa: CASGNRGWTEAFF; CDR3nt: TGTGCCAGCGGAAACAGGGGGTGGACTGAAGCTTTCTTT